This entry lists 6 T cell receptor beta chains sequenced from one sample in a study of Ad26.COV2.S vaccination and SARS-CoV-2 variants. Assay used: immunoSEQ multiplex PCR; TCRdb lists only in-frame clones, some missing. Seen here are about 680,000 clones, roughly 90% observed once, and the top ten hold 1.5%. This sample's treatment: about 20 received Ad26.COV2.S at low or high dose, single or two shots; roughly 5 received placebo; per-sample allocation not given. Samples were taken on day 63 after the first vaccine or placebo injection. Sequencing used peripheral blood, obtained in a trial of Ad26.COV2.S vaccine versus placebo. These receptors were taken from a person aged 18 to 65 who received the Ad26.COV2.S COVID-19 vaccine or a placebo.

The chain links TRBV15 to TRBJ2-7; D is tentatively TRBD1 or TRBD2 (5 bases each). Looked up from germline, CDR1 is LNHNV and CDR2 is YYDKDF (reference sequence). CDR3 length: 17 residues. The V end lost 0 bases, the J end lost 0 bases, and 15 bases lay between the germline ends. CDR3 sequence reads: CATSRDWGTGSSYEQYF. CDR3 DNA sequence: TGTGCCACCAGCAGAGATTGGGGCACGGGGAGCTCCTACGAGCAGTACTTC.

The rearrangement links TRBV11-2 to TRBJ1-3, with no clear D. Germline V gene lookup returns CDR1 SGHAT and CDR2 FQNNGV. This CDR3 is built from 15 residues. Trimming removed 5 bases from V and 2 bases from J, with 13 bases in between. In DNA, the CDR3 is TGTGCCAGCAGCCCAACACAACCCCCTGGAAACACCATATATTTT. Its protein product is CASSPTQPPGNTIYF.

The CDR3: CATSDLRGFSTGELFF. The CDR3, as DNA: TGTGCCACCAGTGATTTGCGCGGGTTCAGCACCGGGGAGCTGTTTTTT. The chain is built from TRBV24-1 and TRBJ2-2, with D possibly TRBD2 on 5 matching bases. Trimming stripped 0 bases from V and 4 bases from J, with 11 bases between. This CDR3 contains 16 residues. CDR1 and CDR2 (germline): KGHDR, SFDVKD.

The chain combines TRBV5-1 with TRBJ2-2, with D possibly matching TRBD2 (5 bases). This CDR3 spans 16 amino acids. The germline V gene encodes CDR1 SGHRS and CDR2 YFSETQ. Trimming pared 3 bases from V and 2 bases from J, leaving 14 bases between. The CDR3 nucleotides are TGCGCCAGCAGCTCCACCCCGGGAACTAACACCGGGGAGCTGTTTTTT. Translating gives CASSSTPGTNTGELFF. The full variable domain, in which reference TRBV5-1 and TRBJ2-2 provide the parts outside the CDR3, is KAGVTQTPRYLIKTRGQQVTLSCSPISGHRSVSWYQQTPGQGLQFLFEYFSETQRNKGNFPGRFSGRQFSNSRSEMNVSTLELGDSALYLCASSSTPGTNTGELFFGEGSRLTVL.

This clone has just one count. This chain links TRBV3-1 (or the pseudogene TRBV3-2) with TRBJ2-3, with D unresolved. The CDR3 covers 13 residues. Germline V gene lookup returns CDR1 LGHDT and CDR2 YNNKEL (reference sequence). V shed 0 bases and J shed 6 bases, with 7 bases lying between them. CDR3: CASSQDGGDTQYF. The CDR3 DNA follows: TGTGCCAGCAGCCAAGATGGTGGCGATACGCAGTATTTT.

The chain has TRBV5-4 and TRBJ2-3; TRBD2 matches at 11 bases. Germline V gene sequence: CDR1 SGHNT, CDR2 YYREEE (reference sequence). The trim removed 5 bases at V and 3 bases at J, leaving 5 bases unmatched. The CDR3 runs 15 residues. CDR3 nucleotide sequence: TGTGCCAGCAGTCCCTTAGCGGGAGGGACAGATACGCAGTATTTT. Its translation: CASSPLAGGTDTQYF.